The 5 T cell receptor beta chains below were found in one sample sequenced in a study of cytomegalovirus exposure and HLA in healthy donors (dated by TCRdb to about 2017). The library was prepared using the immunoSEQ multiplex PCR assay. The multiplex PCR relied on a mix of 60 forward primers for TCR Vbeta segments and 13 reverse primers for TCR Jbeta segments. The immuneACCESS repertoire file appears here via TCRdb, limited to in-frame rearrangements. These files lack a portion of the clones; in checked studies, under half of the deficit traces to unresolved V genes, and the cause of the others is not known. The sample has 200,000 to 250,000 clones on record, about 77% of them singletons. The ten largest clones take up 0.4% to 0.6% of the sample. The material sequenced was PBMCs. The receptor source for this set is a boy between 10 and 17 years old in good health and CMV-seronegative.

This chain joins TRBV6-6 and TRBJ2-2; 9 nucleotides agree with TRBD1. This CDR3 is built from 15 residues. Germline CDR1 reads MNHNY; CDR2 reads SVGAGI (reference sequence). Trimming at V came to 3 bases and at J to 4 bases, leaving 3 bases not matched to a gene. The CDR3 loop is CASSYTGGATGELFF. In nucleotides, the CDR3 is TGTGCCAGCAGTTATACAGGGGGCGCCACCGGGGAGCTGTTTTTT.

The chain combines TRBV5-4 with TRBJ2-5; 9 bases align to TRBD2. Germline CDR1 and CDR2: SGHNT and YYREEE (reference sequence). CDR3 length: 14 residues. The trim removed 4 bases at V and 5 bases at J, leaving 6 bases unmatched. CDR3 residues: CASSPTAGGETQYF. The DNA for the CDR3 is TGTGCCAGCAGCCCGACTGCGGGAGGGGAGACCCAGTACTTC.

This sequence joins TRBV10-3 and TRBJ2-7, with 14 bases that match TRBD2. The CDR3 consists of 16 residues. With V trimmed by 6 bases and J by 1 base, 5 bases remained unmatched. CDR1 is ENHRY, CDR2 SYGVKD, per germline. CDR3 region: CAISGTSGSWSYEQYF. CDR3 coding DNA: TGTGCCATCAGCGGGACTAGCGGGAGTTGGTCCTACGAGCAGTACTTC.

The CDR3 nucleotides read TGTGCCAGCAGCTTGACTAGCGCAAACACCTACAATGAGCAGTTCTTC. It codes for CASSLTSANTYNEQFF. The genes are TRBV11-2 and TRBJ2-1, with TRBD2 identical over 8 bases. Germline lookup yields CDR1 SGHAT and CDR2 FQNNGV. CDR3 length: 16 residues. V shed 3 bases and J 2 bases; nucleotides not matched to a gene: 6. Supplemented by reference TRBV11-2 and TRBJ2-1, the full variable domain reads EAGVAQSPRYKIIEKRQSVAFWCNPISGHATLYWYQQILGQGPKLLIQFQNNGVVDDSQLPKDRFSAERLKGVDSTLKIQPAKLEDSAVYLCASSLTSANTYNEQFFGPGTRLTVL.

The J gene is TRBJ1-2, the V gene TRBV5-4; TRBD1 matches at 9 bases. Germline CDR1 SGHNT, CDR2 YYREEE (reference sequence). Trimming took 4 bases from V and 4 from J; bases not matched to a gene: 8. The CDR3 consists of 15 residues. Here the CDR3 reads CASSLPGTGSYGYTF. The CDR3 nucleotides are TGTGCCAGCAGCCTACCCGGGACAGGGAGCTATGGCTACACCTTC.